Listed below are T cell receptor beta chains from one sample, sequenced in a study of T cells in Graves' hyperthyroidism and ophthalmopathy. MiXCR, run by TCRdb on the multiplex PCR reads, gives a single entry per CDR3 protein. The sample has around 540,000 distinct CDR3 sequences, 46% seen once. The sequencing input was peripheral blood or thyroid tissue (not recorded which). The receptors were gathered from a woman under 30 with Graves' hyperthyroidism. Each CDR3 is given with its conserved first and last residue. The D gene is left open where the match is weak. Expanded clones are given a class, and other clones once, few, many or no size at all.

V gene	D gene	J gene	clone size	CDR3 protein	CDR3 DNA
TRBV10-3	TRBD2	TRBJ2-7	-	CAISSGVFSYEQYF	TGTGCCATCAGTAGCGGGGTTTTTTCCTACGAGCAGTACTTC
TRBV29-1	TRBD2	TRBJ2-3	few	CSVEGLAGDTDTQYF	TGCAGCGTTGAAGGGCTAGCGGGAGACACAGATACGCAGTATTTT
TRBV2	TRBD1	TRBJ1-2	few	CASSDRDRDHYGYTF	TGTGCCAGCAGCGACCGGGACAGGGACCACTATGGCTACACCTTC
TRBV29-1	-	TRBJ1-2	many	CSVQGTFYGYTF	TGCAGCGTTCAAGGAACTTTTTATGGCTACACCTTC
TRBV7-9	-	TRBJ1-2	many	CASSLAATYRTTGYTF	TGTGCCAGCAGCTTAGCCGCCACCTACAGGACGACTGGCTACACCTTC
TRBV2	TRBD1	TRBJ1-5	-	CAIATGWGQSNQPQHF	TGTGCCATTGCGACAGGTTGGGGACAGAGCAATCAGCCCCAGCATTTT
TRBV7-8	TRBD1	TRBJ1-4	many	CASSLPTPTGAEKLFF	TGTGCCAGCAGCCTACCTACCCCGACAGGGGCCGAAAAACTGTTTTTT
TRBV5-1	-	TRBJ2-5	-	CASSWTRAGQETQYF	TGCGCCAGCAGTTGGACTCGGGCGGGCCAAGAGACCCAGTACTTC
TRBV20-1	-	TRBJ1-5	-	CSARGHGNQPQHF	TGCAGTGCTAGAGGCCACGGCAATCAGCCCCAGCATTTT
TRBV7-8	-	TRBJ2-2	-	CASSFDRTNTGELFF	TGTGCCAGCAGCTTCGACAGGACGAACACCGGGGAGCTGTTTTTT
TRBV29-1	-	TRBJ2-7	many	CSVEGTASSYEQYF	TGCAGCGTTGAAGGGACGGCAAGCTCCTACGAGCAGTACTTC
TRBV2	TRBD1	TRBJ1-5	-	CASSETGERNQPQHF	TGTGCCAGCAGTGAAACAGGGGAGCGCAATCAGCCCCAGCATTTT
TRBV7-9	TRBD1	TRBJ2-7	few	CASSVSPGQGAEQYF	TGTGCCAGCAGCGTAAGCCCGGGACAGGGGGCCGAGCAGTACTTC
TRBV29-1	-	TRBJ2-2	-	CSVEDRGGRTGELFF	TGCAGCGTTGAAGATCGGGGTGGGCGCACCGGGGAGCTGTTTTTT
TRBV10-1	TRBD1	TRBJ1-2	-	CASSESRDRPPWDYGYTF	TGCGCCAGCAGTGAGTCTCGGGACAGGCCTCCCTGGGACTATGGCTACACCTTC
TRBV15	TRBD1	TRBJ2-7	many	CATSSLRDRAYEQYF	TGTGCCACCAGCAGTCTCCGGGACAGGGCTTACGAGCAGTACTTC
TRBV29-1	-	TRBJ1-5	many	CSVGGAGDNQPQHF	TGCAGCGTTGGGGGGGCAGGGGACAATCAGCCCCAGCATTTT
TRBV2	TRBD1	TRBJ1-5	-	CASSLDRERPQHF	TGTGCCAGCAGTCTAGACAGGGAACGGCCCCAGCATTTT
TRBV29-1	-	TRBJ1-2	many	CSVEDAGQGYTF	TGCAGCGTTGAGGATGCAGGGCAAGGCTACACCTTC
TRBV7-2	TRBD1	TRBJ2-7	once	CASSLGEGAYEQYF	TGTGCCAGCAGCTTAGGTGAGGGGGCGTACGAGCAGTACTTC
TRBV4-2	-	TRBJ2-7	-	CASSLRERLLEQYF	TGTGCCAGCAGCCTCCGGGAGAGGCTGCTCGAGCAGTACTTC
TRBV9	TRBD1	TRBJ1-5	few	CASSPTGDLFAPQHF	TGTGCCAGCAGCCCGACAGGGGACTTGTTCGCGCCCCAGCATTTT
TRBV20-1	TRBD1	TRBJ1-2	-	CSATGQHGYTF	TGCAGTGCCACGGGACAGCATGGCTACACCTTC
TRBV19	TRBD1	TRBJ1-5	many	CATVGGQGMNQPQHF	TGTGCCACCGTAGGAGGACAGGGAATGAATCAGCCCCAGCATTTT
TRBV9	TRBD1	TRBJ1-1	few	CASSVGDRGDTAFF	TGTGCCAGCAGCGTAGGTGACAGGGGAGATACAGCTTTCTTT
TRBV2	TRBD1	TRBJ2-6	once	CASRQQTGTGANVLTF	TGTGCCAGCAGGCAACAGACAGGGACTGGGGCCAACGTCCTGACTTTC
TRBV19	-	TRBJ2-5	-	CASDWGRETQYF	TGTGCCAGTGATTGGGGTAGGGAGACCCAGTACTTC
TRBV7-9	-	TRBJ1-6	many	CASSKSGFDNSPLHF	TGTGCCAGCAGCAAGTCCGGTTTCGATAATTCACCCCTCCACTTT
TRBV11-2	-	TRBJ1-2	-	CASSEIGTRYGYTF	TGTGCCAGCAGTGAAATCGGCACCCGCTATGGCTACACCTTC
TRBV29-1	TRBD1	TRBJ1-2	once	CSRQGRSNYGYTF	TGCAGCCGACAGGGAAGGTCTAACTATGGCTACACCTTC
TRBV9	-	TRBJ1-6	few	CASSVGPRSSYNSPLHF	TGTGCCAGCAGCGTGGGACCCAGGAGCTCCTATAATTCACCCCTCCACTTT